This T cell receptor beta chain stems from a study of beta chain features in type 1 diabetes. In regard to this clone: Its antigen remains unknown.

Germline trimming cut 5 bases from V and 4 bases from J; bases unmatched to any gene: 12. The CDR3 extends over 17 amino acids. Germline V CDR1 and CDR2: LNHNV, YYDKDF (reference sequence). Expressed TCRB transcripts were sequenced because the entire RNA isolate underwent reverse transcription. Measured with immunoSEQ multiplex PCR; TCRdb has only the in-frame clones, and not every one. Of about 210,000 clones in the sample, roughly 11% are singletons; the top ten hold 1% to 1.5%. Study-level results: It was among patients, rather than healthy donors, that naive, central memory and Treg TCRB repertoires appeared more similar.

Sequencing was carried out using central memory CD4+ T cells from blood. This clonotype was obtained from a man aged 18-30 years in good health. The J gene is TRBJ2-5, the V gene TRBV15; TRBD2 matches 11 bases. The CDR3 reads CATSGRGLAAARETQYF. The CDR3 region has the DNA TGTGCCACCAGCGGCCGGGGACTAGCGGCGGCTAGAGAGACCCAGTACTTC.